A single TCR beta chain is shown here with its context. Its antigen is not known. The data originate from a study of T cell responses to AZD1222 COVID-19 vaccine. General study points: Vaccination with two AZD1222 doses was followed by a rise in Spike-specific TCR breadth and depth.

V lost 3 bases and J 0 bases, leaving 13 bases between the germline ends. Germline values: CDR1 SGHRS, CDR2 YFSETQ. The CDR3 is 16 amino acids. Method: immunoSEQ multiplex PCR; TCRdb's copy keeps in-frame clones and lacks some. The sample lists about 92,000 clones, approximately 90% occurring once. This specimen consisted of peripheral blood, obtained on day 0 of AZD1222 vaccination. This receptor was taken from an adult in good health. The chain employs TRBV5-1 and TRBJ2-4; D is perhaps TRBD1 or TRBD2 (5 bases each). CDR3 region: CASSSGTELAKNIQYF. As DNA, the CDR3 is TGCGCCAGCAGCTCCGGGACGGAGCTAGCCAAAAACATTCAGTACTTC.